The 20 T cell receptor beta chains below come from one sample, sequenced in a study of blood T cells in healthy people across ages. Then a second PCR, running about 6 to 12 cycles, was carried out with a sample-barcoded 5' primer and a J-beta primer mix. TCRdb reprocessed the 5' RACE reads with MiXCR, giving one entry per CDR3 protein. Of around 1,500,000 distinct CDR3 sequences listed, roughly 40% are singletons. The source material was blood. Source of these receptors: a woman between 18 and 29 years old in good health.

V and J are TRBV20-1 and TRBJ1-2; 10 nucleotides align to TRBD1. V shed 5 bases, J shed 4 bases, and the junction held 10 bases outside the gene matches. Germline loops: CDR1 DFQATT, CDR2 SNEGSKA (reference sequence). CDR3 length: 15 amino acids. The CDR3 DNA is TGCAGTGCTCTTGGACAGGGGGGAGCATTCTATGGCTACACCTTC. Protein product: CSALGQGGAFYGYTF.

A few counts support this clonotype. V gene TRBV21-1 combines with J gene TRBJ2-4; the DNA was not used to check the table's D call, TRBD1. The J call may be faulty, since TRBJ2-7 better matches the DNA end. TRBV21-1 corresponds to a pseudogene. The CDR3 sequence is 20 residues long. CDR3 sequence: CASSSRDRGLRCRVGDEQYF. In nucleotides, the CDR3 is TGTGCCAGCAGCAGCCGGGACAGGGGGCTACGTTGCCGGGTTGGAGACGAGCAGTACTTC.

The chain joins TRBV4-1 to TRBJ2-4; 11 bases map to TRBD1. Germline assignment: CDR1 MGHRA and CDR2 YSYEKL. The CDR3 runs 16 residues. V dropped 3 bases and J dropped 13; count of bases not matched to a gene: 14. CDR3 sequence (DNA): TGCGCCAGCAGCCATCTTACCCGGGACAGGGGGGGAGAGCAGTACTTC. The encoded protein is CASSHLTRDRGGEQYF.

V and J are TRBV10-3 and TRBJ1-6; 7 positions agree with TRBD1. The CDR3 spans 14 residues. Trimming at V came to 5 bases and at J to 6 bases, leaving 4 bases not matched to a gene. Germline V gives CDR1 ENHRY, CDR2 SYGVKD. The CDR3 spells CAISPGQRNSPLHF. CDR3 bases: TGTGCCATCAGTCCGGGACAGCGTAATTCACCCCTCCACTTT.

The chain combines TRBV4-1 with TRBJ2-3; D remains unclear. CDR1 and CDR2 from the germline V gene are MGHRA and YSYEKL. The CDR3 is 15 residues long. Trimming stripped 0 bases from V and 4 bases from J, with 11 bases between. Here the CDR3 reads CASSQDRAKADTQYF. CDR3 nucleotide sequence: TGCGCCAGCAGCCAAGATCGGGCCAAGGCAGATACGCAGTATTTT.

This chain joins TRBV5-6 and TRBJ2-1, with 11 bases fitting TRBD2. CDR1 is SGHDT, CDR2 YYEEEE, per germline. V shed 2 bases, J shed 6 bases, and the junction held 4 bases outside the gene matches. The CDR3 length is 15 residues. CDR3: CASSFLLAGANEQFF. CDR3 in DNA: TGTGCCAGCAGCTTTCTACTAGCGGGAGCCAATGAGCAGTTCTTC.

The V and J genes are TRBV4-1 and TRBJ2-2, with 10 bases lining up with TRBD2. The CDR3 spans 18 residues. Germline V gene data show CDR1 as MGHRA and CDR2 as YSYEKL. Losses at the gene ends were 0 bases for V and 4 bases for J; bases not matched to a gene: 8. The CDR3, as DNA: TGCGCCAGCAGCCAAGATCGGGGAGCGGGGGGGGCCACCGGGGAGCTGTTTTTT. It is translated as CASSQDRGAGGATGELFF.

The table lists this clonotype with a few counts. CDR3 sequence (DNA): TGTGCCAGCAGGCCTCGAGGATATGGCTACACCTTC. Its translation is CASRPRGYGYTF. V and J are TRBV12-3 or TRBV12-4 and TRBJ1-2; D is undetermined. The V end was cut by 6 bases, the J end by 5 bases, with 10 bases between. The CDR3 is 12 amino acids.

This clonotype was seen a few times. The gene calls are TRBV18 and TRBJ2-3; weak D call: TRBD2 (6 bases). The V end lost 3 bases, the J end lost 7 bases, and 20 bases lay between the germline ends. CDR1 and CDR2 from the germline V gene are KGHSH and LQKENI. The CDR3 runs to 16 residues. CDR3: CASSPTGTPGQNTQYF. The CDR3 nucleotides read TGTGCCAGCTCACCGACCGGGACTCCGGGGCAAAATACGCAGTATTTT.

The gene calls are TRBV6-2 or TRBV6-3 and TRBJ2-2; D gene unclear. This CDR3 comprises 16 residues. V was trimmed by 5 bases and J by 0 bases, leaving 13 bases between them. The V gene's germline CDR1 is MNHEY and CDR2 SVGEGT. For the CDR3, the DNA is TGTGCCAGCAGTCGCCCGGGCAGCTCGAACACCGGGGAGCTGTTTTTT. It is translated as CASSRPGSSNTGELFF.

The chain uses TRBV7-6 and TRBJ1-1; no clear D gene. CDR1 SGHVS and CDR2 FNYEAQ come from the germline V gene. The CDR3 is made up of 14 amino acids. V lost 5 bases and J lost 3, with 13 bases in between. CDR3 region: CASSPNDPYTEAFF. CDR3 DNA: TGTGCCAGCAGCCCTAATGACCCGTACACTGAAGCTTTCTTT.

This chain connects TRBV20-1 to TRBJ2-2; no definite D call. The CDR3 is made up of 14 amino acids. Trimming shortened V by 0 bases and J by 0 bases, and 5 bases separated the two germline ends. CDR1 is DFQATT, CDR2 SNEGSKA, per germline (reference sequence). The CDR3 DNA is TGCAGTGCTAGAGACAGGACGAACACCGGGGAGCTGTTTTTT. This translates into CSARDRTNTGELFF.

The CDR3 bases are TGTGCCAGCAGCGCAAGTTTCGTGACCTTGAAGGATGGCTACACCTTC. Translated: CASSASFVTLKDGYTF. The chain uses TRBV9 and TRBJ1-2; D is ambiguous. Germline V CDR1 and CDR2: SGDLS, YYNGEE. CDR3 length: 16 residues. V lost 3 bases and J 6 bases, leaving 21 bases between the germline ends.

This clonotype has a count of ten or more. The chain has TRBV29-1 and TRBJ2-1; either TRBD1 or TRBD2 may fit D (5 bases each). The CDR3 runs to 13 residues. Germline lookup yields CDR1 SQVTM and CDR2 ANQGSEA. The V end was cut by 4 bases, the J end by 7 bases, with 14 bases between. The CDR3, as DNA: TGCAGCGTTGGGGGGTCAGTACGGAATGAGCAGTTCTTC. Translating it yields CSVGGSVRNEQFF.

This chain connects TRBV29-1 to TRBJ1-1, with a tentative D call TRBD1 (6 bases). V was shortened by 4 bases and J by 3 bases, with 12 bases between the two germline ends. The CDR3 spans 13 residues. Germline lookup yields CDR1 SQVTM and CDR2 ANQGSEA. CDR3 protein: CSVVGQGYTEAFF. The CDR3 DNA reads TGCAGCGTTGTAGGGCAGGGGTACACTGAAGCTTTCTTT.

This clonotype was counted a few times. This sequence joins TRBV6-6 and TRBJ1-2, with a tentative D call TRBD1 (5 bases). The V gene lost 0 bases and the J gene lost 7 bases, with 15 bases spanning the gap. This CDR3 is 15 amino acids long. Per the germline V gene, CDR1 is MNHNY and CDR2 is SVGAGI (reference sequence). The CDR3 region is CASSYSNPGALGYTF. In DNA form, the CDR3 reads TGTGCCAGCAGTTACTCGAATCCCGGGGCACTTGGCTACACCTTC.

The chain carries TRBV6-5 and TRBJ2-4, with 10 bases fitting TRBD2. The CDR3 is made up of 16 amino acids. Trimming cost V 4 bases and J 0 bases; bases outside gene matches: 3. Germline V gene sequence: CDR1 MNHEY, CDR2 SVGAGI. CDR3 sequence (DNA): TGTGCCAGCAGTTGGGGACTAGCGAAAGCCAAAAACATTCAGTACTTC. It is translated as CASSWGLAKAKNIQYF.

The rearrangement joins TRBV12-3 or TRBV12-4 to TRBJ2-2; D not certain. Trimming removed 10 bases from V and 6 bases from J, with 18 bases in between. CDR3 length: 14 residues. The CDR3 DNA is TGTGCCACCTCGCGAGACCGGGCCGCCGGGGAGCTGTTTTTT. Its protein product is CATSRDRAAGELFF.

The rearrangement joins TRBV27 to TRBJ1-1; unclear D gene. Germline-derived CDR1 and CDR2 are MNHEY and SMNVEV (reference sequence). V lost 8 bases, J lost 1 base, and 14 bases lay in between. The CDR3 loop spans 14 amino acids. CDR3 sequence: CASAFRAGNTEAFF. Here the CDR3 DNA reads TGTGCCAGCGCGTTTAGGGCGGGGAACACTGAAGCTTTCTTT.

The chain has TRBV6-5 and TRBJ2-7; D unresolved. Germline V CDR1 and CDR2: MNHEY, SVGAGI. V lost 5 bases, J lost 2 bases, and 10 bases lay in between. CDR3 size: 13 residues. The CDR3 here is CASSAHVTYEQYF. The CDR3 DNA follows: TGTGCCAGCAGTGCACACGTTACCTACGAGCAGTACTTC.